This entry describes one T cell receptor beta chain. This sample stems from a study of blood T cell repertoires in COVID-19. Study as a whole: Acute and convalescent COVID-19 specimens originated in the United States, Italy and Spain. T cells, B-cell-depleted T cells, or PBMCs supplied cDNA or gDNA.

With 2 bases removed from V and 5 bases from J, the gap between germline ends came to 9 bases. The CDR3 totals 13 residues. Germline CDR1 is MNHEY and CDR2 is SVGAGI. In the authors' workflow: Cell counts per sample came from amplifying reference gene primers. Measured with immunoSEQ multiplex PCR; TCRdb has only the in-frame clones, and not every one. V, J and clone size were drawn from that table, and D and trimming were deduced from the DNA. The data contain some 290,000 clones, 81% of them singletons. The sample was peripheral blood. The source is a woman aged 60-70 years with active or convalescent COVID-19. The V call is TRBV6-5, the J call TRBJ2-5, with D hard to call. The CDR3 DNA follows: TGTGCCAGCAGTTACCAGGTACTGGAGACCCAGTACTTC. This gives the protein CASSYQVLETQYF.